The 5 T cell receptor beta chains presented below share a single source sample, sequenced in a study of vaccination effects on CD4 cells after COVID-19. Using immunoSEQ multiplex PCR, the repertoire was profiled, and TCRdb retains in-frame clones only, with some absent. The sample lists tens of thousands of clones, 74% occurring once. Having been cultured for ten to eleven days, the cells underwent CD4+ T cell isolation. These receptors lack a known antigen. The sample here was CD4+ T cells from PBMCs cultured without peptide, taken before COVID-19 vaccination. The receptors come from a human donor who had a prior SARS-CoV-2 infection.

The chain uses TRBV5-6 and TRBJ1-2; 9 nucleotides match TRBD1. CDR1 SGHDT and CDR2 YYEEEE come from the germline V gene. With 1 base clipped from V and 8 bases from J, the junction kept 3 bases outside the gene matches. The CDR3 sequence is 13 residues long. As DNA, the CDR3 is TGTGCCAGCAGCTTGAACAGGGGGCGAGGCTACACCTTC. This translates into CASSLNRGRGYTF. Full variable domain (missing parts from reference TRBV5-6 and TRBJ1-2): DAGVTQSPTHLIKTRGQQVTLRCSPKSGHDTVSWYQQALGQGPQFIFQYYEEEERQRGNFPDRFSGHQFPNYSSELNVNALLLGDSALYLCASSLNRGRGYTFGSGTRLTVV.

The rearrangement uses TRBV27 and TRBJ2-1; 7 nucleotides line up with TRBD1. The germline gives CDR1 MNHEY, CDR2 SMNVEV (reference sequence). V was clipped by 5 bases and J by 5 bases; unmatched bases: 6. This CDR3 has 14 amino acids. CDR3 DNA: TGTGCCAGCAGTCCCGGACAGGCAGACAATGAGCAGTTCTTC. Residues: CASSPGQADNEQFF.

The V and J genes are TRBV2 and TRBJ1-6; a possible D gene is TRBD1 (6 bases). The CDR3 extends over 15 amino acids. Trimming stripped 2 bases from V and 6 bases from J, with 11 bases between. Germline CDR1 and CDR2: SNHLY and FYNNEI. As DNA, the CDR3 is TGTGCCAGCAGTGAACAGGGGCCAACTAATTCACCCCTCCACTTT. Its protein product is CASSEQGPTNSPLHF.

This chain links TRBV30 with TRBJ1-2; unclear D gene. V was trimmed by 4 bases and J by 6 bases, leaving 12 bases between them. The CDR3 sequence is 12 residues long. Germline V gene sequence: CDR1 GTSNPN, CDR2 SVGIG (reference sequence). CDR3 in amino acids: CAWTGYFNGYTF. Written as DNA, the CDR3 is TGTGCCTGGACGGGTTACTTTAATGGCTACACCTTC.

The CDR3 nucleotides read TGTGCCAGCAGCCATGGGGACAGTGAAGCTTTCTTT. It codes for CASSHGDSEAFF. The V call is TRBV3-1 (or the pseudogene TRBV3-2), the J call TRBJ1-1; the match to TRBD1 covers 7 bases. V lost 3 bases and J lost 7; bases outside the gene matches: 2. The CDR3 is 12 amino acids. Germline assignment: CDR1 LGHDT and CDR2 YNNKEL (reference sequence).